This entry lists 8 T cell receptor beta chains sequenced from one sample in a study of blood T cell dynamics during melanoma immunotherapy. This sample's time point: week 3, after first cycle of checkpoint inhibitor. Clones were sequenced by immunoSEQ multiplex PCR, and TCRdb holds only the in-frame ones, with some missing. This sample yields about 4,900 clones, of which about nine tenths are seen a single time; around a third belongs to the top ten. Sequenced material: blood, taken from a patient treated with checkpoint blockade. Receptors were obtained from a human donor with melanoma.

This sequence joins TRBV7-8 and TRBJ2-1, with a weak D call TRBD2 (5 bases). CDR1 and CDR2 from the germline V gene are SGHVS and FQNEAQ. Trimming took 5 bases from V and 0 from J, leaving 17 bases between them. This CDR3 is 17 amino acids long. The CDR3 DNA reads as TGTGCCAGCAGCCAGGACGCGGGTCTGAGCTCCTACAATGAGCAGTTCTTC. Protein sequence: CASSQDAGLSSYNEQFF.

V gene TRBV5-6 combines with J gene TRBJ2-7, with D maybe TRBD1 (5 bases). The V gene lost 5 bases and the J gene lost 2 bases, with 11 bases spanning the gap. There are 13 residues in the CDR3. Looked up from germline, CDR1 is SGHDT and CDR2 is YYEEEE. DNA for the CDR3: TGTGCCAGCAGACCCGTAGGGGCCTACGAGCAGTACTTC. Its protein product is CASRPVGAYEQYF.

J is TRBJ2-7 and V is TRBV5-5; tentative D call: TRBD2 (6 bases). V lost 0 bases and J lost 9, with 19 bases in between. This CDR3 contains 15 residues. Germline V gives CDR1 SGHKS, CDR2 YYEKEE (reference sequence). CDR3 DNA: TGTGCCAGCAGCTTGGTCCCCGGGGGTCATATGGGGCAGTACTTC. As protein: CASSLVPGGHMGQYF. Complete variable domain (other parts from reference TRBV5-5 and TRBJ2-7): DAGVTQSPTHLIKTRGQQVTLRCSPISGHKSVSWYQQVLGQGPQFIFQYYEKEERGRGNFPDRFSARQFPNYSSELNVNALLLGDSALYLCASSLVPGGHMGQYFGPGTRLTVT.

CDR3 bases: TGTGCCAGCAGCTTGTGGGGACAGAGCCTCTCTGGAAACACCATATATTTT. This encodes CASSLWGQSLSGNTIYF. The chain has TRBV5-5 and TRBJ1-3; the match to TRBD1 covers 7 bases. Looked up from germline, CDR1 is SGHKS and CDR2 is YYEKEE (reference sequence). V trimming: 1 base; J trimming: 0 bases; junction bases outside the gene matches: 7. The CDR3 spans 17 residues.

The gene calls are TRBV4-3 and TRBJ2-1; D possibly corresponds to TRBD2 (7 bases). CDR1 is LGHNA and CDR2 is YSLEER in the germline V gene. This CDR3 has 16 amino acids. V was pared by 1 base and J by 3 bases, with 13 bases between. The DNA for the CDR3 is TGCGCCAGCAGCCAAGCCGGCGGGGGCCACTACAATGAGCAGTTCTTC. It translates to CASSQAGGGHYNEQFF.

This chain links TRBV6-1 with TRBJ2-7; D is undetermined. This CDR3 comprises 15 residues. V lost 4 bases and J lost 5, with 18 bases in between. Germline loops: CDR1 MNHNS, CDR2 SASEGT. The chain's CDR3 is CASSGRQTLAHEQYF. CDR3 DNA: TGTGCCAGCAGTGGACGGCAGACCCTCGCCCACGAGCAGTACTTC.

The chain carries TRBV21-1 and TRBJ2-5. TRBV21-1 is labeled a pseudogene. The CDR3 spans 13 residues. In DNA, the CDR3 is TGTGCCAGCAGCAAAGAGGGCAAAGAGACCCAGTACTTC. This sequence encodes CASSKEGKETQYF.

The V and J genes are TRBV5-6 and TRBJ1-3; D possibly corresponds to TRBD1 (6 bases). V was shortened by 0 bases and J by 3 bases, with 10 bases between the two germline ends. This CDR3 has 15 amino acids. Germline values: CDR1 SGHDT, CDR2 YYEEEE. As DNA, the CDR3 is TGTGCCAGCAGCTTGGGCGGGGGCAGTGGAAACACCATATATTTT. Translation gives CASSLGGGSGNTIYF.